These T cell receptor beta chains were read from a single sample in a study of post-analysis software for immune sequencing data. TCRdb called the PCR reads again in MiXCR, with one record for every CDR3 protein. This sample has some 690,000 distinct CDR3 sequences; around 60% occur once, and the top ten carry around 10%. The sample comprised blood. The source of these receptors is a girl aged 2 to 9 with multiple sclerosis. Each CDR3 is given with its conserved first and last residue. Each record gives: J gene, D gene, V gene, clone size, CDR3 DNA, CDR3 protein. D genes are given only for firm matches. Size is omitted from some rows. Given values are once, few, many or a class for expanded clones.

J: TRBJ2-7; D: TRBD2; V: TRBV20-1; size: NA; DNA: TGCAGTGCTAGATCCACGCGGGACTATTACGAGCAGTACTTC; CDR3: CSARSTRDYYEQYF
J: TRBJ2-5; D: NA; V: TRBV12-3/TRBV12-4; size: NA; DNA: TGTGCCAGCAGTTTGTGGCGGAGCCAAGAGACCCAGTACTTC; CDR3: CASSLWRSQETQYF
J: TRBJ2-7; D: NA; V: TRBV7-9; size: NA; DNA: TGTGCCAGCAGTTACGACCCGCCTAGTCACGAGCAGTACTTC; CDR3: CASSYDPPSHEQYF
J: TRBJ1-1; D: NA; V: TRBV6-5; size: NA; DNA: TGTGCCAGCAGTAGGGTCGGAACTGAAGCTTTCTTT; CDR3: CASSRVGTEAFF
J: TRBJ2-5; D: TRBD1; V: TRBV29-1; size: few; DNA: TGCAGCGTTAAGGGGACAGGGACAGAGCTGCAAGAGACCCAGTACTTC; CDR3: CSVKGTGTELQETQYF
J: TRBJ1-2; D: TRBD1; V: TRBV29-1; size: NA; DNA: TGCAGCGTCAAGGGTCAATTAGGACAGGGGGACTTCTACTATGGCTACACCTTC; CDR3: CSVKGQLGQGDFYYGYTF
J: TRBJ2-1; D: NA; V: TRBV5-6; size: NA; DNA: TGTGCCAGCAGCTTCGATTTTAGCTCCTACAATGAGCAGTTCTTC; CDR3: CASSFDFSSYNEQFF
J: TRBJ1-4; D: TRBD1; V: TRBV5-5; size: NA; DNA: TGTGCCAGCAGCTTGGGACAGGGTTATGAAAAACTGTTTTTT; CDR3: CASSLGQGYEKLFF
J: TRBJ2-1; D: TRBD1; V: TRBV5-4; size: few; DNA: TGTGCCACCAGGGACAGGGTAGACAATGAGCAGTTCTTC; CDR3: CATRDRVDNEQFF
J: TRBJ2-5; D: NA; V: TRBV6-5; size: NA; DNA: TGTGCCAGCAGTTTTCGGGGAGTTCCCCAAGAGACCCAGTACTTC; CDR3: CASSFRGVPQETQYF
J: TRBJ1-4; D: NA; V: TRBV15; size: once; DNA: TGTGCCACAACCTCTGAGGGGTTAACTAATGAAAAACTGTTTTTT; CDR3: CATTSEGLTNEKLFF
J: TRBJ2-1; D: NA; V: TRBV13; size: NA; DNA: TGTGCCAGCAGCCCCGGACGGACAGGGGAGATAGCGGGAGGCCCGTACGACAATGAGCAGTTCTTC; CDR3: CASSPGRTGEIAGGPYDNEQFF
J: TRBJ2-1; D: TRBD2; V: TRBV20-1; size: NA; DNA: TGCAGTGCTAGACTAGCGGGGGATACCTACAATGAGCAGTTCTTC; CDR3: CSARLAGDTYNEQFF
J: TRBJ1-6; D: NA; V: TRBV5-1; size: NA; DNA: TGCGCCAGCAGCTTGGCCGGGGATCCACCCCTCCACTTT; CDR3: CASSLAGDPPLHF
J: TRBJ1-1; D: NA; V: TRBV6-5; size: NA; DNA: TGTGCCAGCAGTACACAGGACATGAACACTGAAGCTTTCTTT; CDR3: CASSTQDMNTEAFF
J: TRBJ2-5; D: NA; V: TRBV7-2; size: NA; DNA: TGTGCCAGCAGCTTAGGATCCCTAATGGGGGAGCAGTACTTC; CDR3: CASSLGSLMGEQYF
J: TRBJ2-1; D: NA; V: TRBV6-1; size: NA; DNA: TGTGCCAGCAGTGGTGGCCTCCAGGGCTTCAATGAGCAGTTCTTC; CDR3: CASSGGLQGFNEQFF
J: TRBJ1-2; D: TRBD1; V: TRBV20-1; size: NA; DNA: TGCAGTGCCGAGGACAGGACCTATGGCTACACCTTC; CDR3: CSAEDRTYGYTF
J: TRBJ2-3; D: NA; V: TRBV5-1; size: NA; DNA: TGCGCCAGCAGCTTGGCACAGGGTCCCATGGATACGCAGTATTTT; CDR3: CASSLAQGPMDTQYF
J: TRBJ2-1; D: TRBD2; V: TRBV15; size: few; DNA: TGTGCCACCAGCCCTAAGGGACTAGCGGGAGGTCATGAGCAGTTCTTC; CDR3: CATSPKGLAGGHEQFF
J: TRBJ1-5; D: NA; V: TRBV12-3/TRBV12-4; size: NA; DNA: TGTGCCAGCAGTTTGGGCAGGGAAGAACAGCCCCAGCATTTT; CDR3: CASSLGREEQPQHF
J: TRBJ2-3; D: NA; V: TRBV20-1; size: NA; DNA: TGCAGTGCTAGAGCCCCAGCCCTTTACTCCAGCACAGATACGCAGTATTTT; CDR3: CSARAPALYSSTDTQYF
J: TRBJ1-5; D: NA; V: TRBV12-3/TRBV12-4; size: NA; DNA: TGTGCCAGCAGTTTAGGGGCTCCTCAGCCCCAGCATTTT; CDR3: CASSLGAPQPQHF
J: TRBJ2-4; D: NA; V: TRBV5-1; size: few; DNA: TGCGCCAGCAGCTTCGAAGGGGTGAACATTCAGTACTTC; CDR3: CASSFEGVNIQYF
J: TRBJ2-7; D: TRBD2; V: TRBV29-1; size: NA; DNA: TGCAGCTACCGACTAGCGGGATTGGGGGAGCAGTACTTC; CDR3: CSYRLAGLGEQYF
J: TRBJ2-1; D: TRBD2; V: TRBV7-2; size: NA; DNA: TGTGCCAGCAGCTTCGAATGGGGGGGCAATGAGCAGTTCTTC; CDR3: CASSFEWGGNEQFF
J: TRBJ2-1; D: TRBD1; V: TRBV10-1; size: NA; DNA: TGCGCCAGCAGCCTGACAGGGGACCATGAGCAGTTCTTC; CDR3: CASSLTGDHEQFF
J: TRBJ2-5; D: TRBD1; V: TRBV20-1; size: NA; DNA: TGCAGTGCTAGGAGGGACAGGGGGCGGGAGACCCAGTACTTC; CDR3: CSARRDRGRETQYF
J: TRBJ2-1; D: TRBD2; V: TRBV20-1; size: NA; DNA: TGCAGTGCTAGAGACCTACTAGCGGGGGAGCACAATGAGCAGTTCTTC; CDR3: CSARDLLAGEHNEQFF
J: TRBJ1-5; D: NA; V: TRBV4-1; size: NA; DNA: TGCGCCAGCAGCCAAGGCCCTGCCCGTAGAAGCAATCAGCCCCAGCATTTT; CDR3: CASSQGPARRSNQPQHF
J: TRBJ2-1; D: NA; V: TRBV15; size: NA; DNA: TGTGCCACCAGCCGCACTAGAATCAATGAGCAGTTCTTC; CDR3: CATSRTRINEQFF
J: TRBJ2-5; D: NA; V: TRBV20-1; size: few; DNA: TGCAGTGCTAGAGATTACGAGACCCAGTACTTC; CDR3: CSARDYETQYF
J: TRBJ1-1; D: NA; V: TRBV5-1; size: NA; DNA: TGCGCCAGCGGTGACGGCGCTGAAGCTTTCTTT; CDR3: CASGDGAEAFF
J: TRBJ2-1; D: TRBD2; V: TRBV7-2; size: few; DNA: TGTGCCAGCAGCAGCCCCACGCTAGCGGGGGGCCATGAGCAGTTCTTC; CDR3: CASSSPTLAGGHEQFF
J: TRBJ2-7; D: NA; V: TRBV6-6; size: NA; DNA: TGTGCCAGCAGTGACCCACGGGACGGAACCTACGAGCAGTACTTC; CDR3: CASSDPRDGTYEQYF
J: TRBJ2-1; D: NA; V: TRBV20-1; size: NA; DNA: TGCAGTGCTAGAGATATCGGGTATGAGCAGTTCTTC; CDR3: CSARDIGYEQFF
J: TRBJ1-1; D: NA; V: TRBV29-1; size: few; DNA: TGCAGCGTGGAAAGAGGGGGGAACACTGAAGCTTTCTTT; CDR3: CSVERGGNTEAFF
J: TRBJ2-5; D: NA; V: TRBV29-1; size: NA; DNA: TGCAGCGTTGAAGATCTCAGGGTCCAAGAGACCCAGTACTTC; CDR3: CSVEDLRVQETQYF
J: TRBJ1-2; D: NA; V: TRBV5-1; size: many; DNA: TGCGCCAGCAGCTTAGGCAGCGATTATGGCTACACCTTC; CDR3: CASSLGSDYGYTF
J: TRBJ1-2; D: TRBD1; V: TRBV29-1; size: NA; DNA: TGCAGCGTTGAAGAAAGCAAACTGACCGGGACAGGCAATTATGGCTACACCTTC; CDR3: CSVEESKLTGTGNYGYTF
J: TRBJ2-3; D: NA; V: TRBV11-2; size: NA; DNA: TGTGCCAGCAGCTTAGCAGGGAACACAGATACGCAGTATTTT; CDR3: CASSLAGNTDTQYF
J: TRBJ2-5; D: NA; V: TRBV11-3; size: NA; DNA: TGTGCCAGCAGCTCGGACTATTCAGGGGAGACCCAGTACTTC; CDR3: CASSSDYSGETQYF
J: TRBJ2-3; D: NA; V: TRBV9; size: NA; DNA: TGTGCCAGCAGCGTCCCCGTCTTTACAGGGGGAGGGGTGTCAGATACGCAGTATTTT; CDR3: CASSVPVFTGGGVSDTQYF
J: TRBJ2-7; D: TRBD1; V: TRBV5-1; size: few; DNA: TGCGCCAGCAGCGTAGAGACTTCGGGACAGACCTACGAGCAGTACTTC; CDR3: CASSVETSGQTYEQYF
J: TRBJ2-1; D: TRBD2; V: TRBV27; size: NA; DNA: TGTGCCAGCAGGGCTAGCGGGGGGGCCCGGTGGAGCAATGAGCAGTTCTTC; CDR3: CASRASGGARWSNEQFF
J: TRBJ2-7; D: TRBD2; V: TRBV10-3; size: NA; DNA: TGTGCCACCAAACTAGCGGGAGCTACCCACGAGCAGTACTTC; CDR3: CATKLAGATHEQYF
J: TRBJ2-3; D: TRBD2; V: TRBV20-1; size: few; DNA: TGCAGTGCTAGAGGTTACGGGACTAGCGGGAACCCTAGCACAGATACGCAGTATTTT; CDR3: CSARGYGTSGNPSTDTQYF
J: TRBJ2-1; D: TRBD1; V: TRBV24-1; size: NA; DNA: TGTGCCACCAGTGATTCCGGGACAGGGTCCTACAATGAGCAGTTCTTC; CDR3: CATSDSGTGSYNEQFF